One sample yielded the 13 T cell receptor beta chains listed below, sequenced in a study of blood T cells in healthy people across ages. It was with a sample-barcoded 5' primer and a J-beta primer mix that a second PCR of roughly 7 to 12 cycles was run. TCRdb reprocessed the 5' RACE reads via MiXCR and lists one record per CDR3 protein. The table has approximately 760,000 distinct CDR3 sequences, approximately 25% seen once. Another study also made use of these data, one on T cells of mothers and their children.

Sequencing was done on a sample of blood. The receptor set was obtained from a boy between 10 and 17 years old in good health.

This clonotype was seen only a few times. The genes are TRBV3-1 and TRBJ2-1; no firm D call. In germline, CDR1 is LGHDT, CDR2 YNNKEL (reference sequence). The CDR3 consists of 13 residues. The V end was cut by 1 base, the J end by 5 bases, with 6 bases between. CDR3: CASSQVANNEQFF. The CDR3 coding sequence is TGTGCCAGCAGCCAAGTGGCAAACAATGAGCAGTTCTTC.

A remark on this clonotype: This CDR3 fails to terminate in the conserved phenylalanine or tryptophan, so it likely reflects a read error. CDR3 in amino acids: CASSQGPGGETQYI. The CDR3 DNA is TGTGCCAGCAGCCAAGGTCCGGGGGGGGAGACCCAGTACATC. This sequence joins TRBV4-2 and TRBJ2-5, with 8 bases identical to TRBD2. The CDR3 covers 14 residues. Trimming took 1 base from V and 5 from J; bases not matched to a gene: 3. The germline V gene has CDR1 LGHNA and CDR2 YNFKEQ.

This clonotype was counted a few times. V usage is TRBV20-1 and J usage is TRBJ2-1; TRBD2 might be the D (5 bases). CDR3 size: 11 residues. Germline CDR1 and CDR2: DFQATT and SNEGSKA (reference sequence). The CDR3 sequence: CSGLRSMGQFF. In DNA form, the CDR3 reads TGCAGCGGACTGAGGTCAATGGGGCAGTTCTTC.

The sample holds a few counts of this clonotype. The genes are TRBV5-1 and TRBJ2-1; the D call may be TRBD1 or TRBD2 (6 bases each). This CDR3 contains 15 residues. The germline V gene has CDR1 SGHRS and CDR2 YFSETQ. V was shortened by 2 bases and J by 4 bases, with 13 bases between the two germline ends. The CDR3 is CASSLGGSLYNEQFF. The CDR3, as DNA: TGCGCCAGCAGCTTAGGGGGGAGCTTATACAATGAGCAGTTCTTC.

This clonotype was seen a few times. CDR3 residues: CAISESHGLETQYF. CDR3 bases: TGTGCCATCAGTGAGTCTCACGGGCTAGAGACCCAGTACTTC. V gene TRBV10-3 combines with J gene TRBJ2-5, with D hard to call. Germline CDR1 reads ENHRY; CDR2 reads SYGVKD. With 0 bases removed from V and 4 bases from J, the gap between germline ends came to 9 bases. This CDR3 comprises 14 residues.

The CDR3 DNA is TGTGCCAGCAGCTTTTCAACGGGAGCCTACGAGCAGTACTTC. It is translated as CASSFSTGAYEQYF. This chain connects TRBV11-2 to TRBJ2-5; perhaps TRBD2 as D (6 bases). Judging by the DNA end, TRBJ2-7 fits better; the J call may be wrong. Germline CDR1 and CDR2: SGHAT and FQNNGV. The CDR3 is 14 residues long.

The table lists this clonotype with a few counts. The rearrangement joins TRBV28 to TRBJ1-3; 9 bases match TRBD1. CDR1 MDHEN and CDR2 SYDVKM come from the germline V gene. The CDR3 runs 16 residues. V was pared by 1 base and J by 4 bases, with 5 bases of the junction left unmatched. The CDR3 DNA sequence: TGTGCCAGCAGTTTATCGGGACAGGGTACAGGAAACACCATATATTTT. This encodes CASSLSGQGTGNTIYF. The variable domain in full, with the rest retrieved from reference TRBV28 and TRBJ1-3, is DVKVTQSSRYLVKRTGEKVFLECVQDMDHENMFWYRQDPGLGLRLIYFSYDVKMKEKGDIPEGYSVSREKKERFSLILESASTNQTSMYLCASSLSGQGTGNTIYFGEGSWLTVV.

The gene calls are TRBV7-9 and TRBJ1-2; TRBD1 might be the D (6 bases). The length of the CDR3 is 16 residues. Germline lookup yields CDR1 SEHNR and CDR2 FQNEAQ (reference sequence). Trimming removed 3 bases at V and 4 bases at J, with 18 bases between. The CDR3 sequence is CASSFPKGDGRYGYTF. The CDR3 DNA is TGTGCCAGCAGCTTCCCGAAGGGGGACGGACGCTATGGCTACACCTTC. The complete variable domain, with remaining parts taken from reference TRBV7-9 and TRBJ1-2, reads DTGVSQNPRHKITKRGQNVTFRCDPISEHNRLYWYRQTLGQGPEFLTYFQNEAQLEKSRLLSDRFSAERPKGSFSTLEIQRTEQGDSAMYLCASSFPKGDGRYGYTFGSGTRLTVV.

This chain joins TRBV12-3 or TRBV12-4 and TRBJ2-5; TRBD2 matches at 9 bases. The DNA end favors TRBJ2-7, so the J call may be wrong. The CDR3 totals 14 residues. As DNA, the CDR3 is TGTGCCAGCAGTTTAGGGCTAGCGGGAAGCGAGCAGTACTTC. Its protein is CASSLGLAGSEQYF.

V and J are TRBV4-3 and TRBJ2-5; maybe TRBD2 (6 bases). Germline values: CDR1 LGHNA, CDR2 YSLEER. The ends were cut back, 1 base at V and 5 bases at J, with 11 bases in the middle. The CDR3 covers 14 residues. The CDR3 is CASSQVAGRETQYF. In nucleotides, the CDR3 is TGCGCCAGCAGCCAAGTGGCAGGGAGGGAGACCCAGTACTTC.

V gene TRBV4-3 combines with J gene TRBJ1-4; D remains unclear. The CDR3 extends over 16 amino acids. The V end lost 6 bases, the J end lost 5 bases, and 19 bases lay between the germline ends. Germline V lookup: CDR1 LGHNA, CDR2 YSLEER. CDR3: CASRKARWDSNEKLFF. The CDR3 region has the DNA TGCGCCAGCAGAAAGGCAAGGTGGGATTCGAATGAAAAACTGTTTTTT.

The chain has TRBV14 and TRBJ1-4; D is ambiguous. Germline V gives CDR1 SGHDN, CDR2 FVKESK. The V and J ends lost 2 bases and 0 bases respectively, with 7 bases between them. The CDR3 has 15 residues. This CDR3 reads CASSQRRTTNEKLFF. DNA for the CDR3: TGTGCCAGCAGCCAACGGAGAACAACTAATGAAAAACTGTTTTTT. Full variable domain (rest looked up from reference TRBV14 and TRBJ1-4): EAGVTQFPSHSVIEKGQTVTLRCDPISGHDNLYWYRRVMGKEIKFLLHFVKESKQDESGMPNNRFLAERTGGTYSTLKVQPAELEDSGVYFCASSQRRTTNEKLFFGSGTQLSVL.

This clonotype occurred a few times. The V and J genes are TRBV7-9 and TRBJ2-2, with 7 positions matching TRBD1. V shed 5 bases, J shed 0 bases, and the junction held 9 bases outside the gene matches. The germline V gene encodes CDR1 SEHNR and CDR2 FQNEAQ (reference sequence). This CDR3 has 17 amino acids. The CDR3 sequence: CASSLLWDSPNTGELFF. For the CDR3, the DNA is TGTGCCAGCAGCCTCCTGTGGGACAGCCCGAACACCGGGGAGCTGTTTTTT.